This T cell receptor (beta chain) was found in a study of control samples from healthy donors and cancer patients. TCRdb's copy holds only in-frame clones and misses some; the assay was immunoSEQ multiplex PCR. The sample yields around 80,000 clones, approximately 89% seen once. The sequenced material came from blood. The clonotype comes from a man in his fifties in good health.

CDR3: CASSLGGLAGFTDTQYF. For the CDR3, the DNA is TGTGCCAGCAGCTTGGGCGGGCTAGCGGGTTTCACAGATACGCAGTATTTT. The chain uses TRBV7-2 and TRBJ2-3, with 8 bases matching TRBD2. The CDR3 has 17 amino acids. Germline V gene sequence: CDR1 SGHTA, CDR2 FQGNSA. The V gene end was trimmed by 3 bases and the J gene end by 2 bases; junction bases not matched to a gene: 10.